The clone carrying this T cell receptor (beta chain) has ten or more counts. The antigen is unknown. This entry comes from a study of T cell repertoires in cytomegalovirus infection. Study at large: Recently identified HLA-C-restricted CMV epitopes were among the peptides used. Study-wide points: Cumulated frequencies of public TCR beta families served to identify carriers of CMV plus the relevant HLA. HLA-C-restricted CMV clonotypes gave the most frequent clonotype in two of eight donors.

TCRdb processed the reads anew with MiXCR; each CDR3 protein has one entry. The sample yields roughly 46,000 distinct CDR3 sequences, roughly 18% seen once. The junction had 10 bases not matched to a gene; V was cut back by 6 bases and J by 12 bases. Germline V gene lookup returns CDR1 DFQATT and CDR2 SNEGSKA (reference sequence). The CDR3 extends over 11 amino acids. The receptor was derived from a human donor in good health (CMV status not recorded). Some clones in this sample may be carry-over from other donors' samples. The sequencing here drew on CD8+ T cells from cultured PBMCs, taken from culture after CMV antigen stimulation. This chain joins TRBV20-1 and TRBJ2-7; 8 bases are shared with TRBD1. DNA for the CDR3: TGCAGTGCACCTGGACAGGGAACCGGGTACTTC. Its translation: CSAPGQGTGYF.